The 20 T cell receptor beta chains in this list originate from one sample, sequenced in a study of tissue T cells after allogeneic stem cell transplantation. Sequencing used immunoSEQ multiplex PCR; TCRdb keeps in-frame clones, though not all of them. The sample shows under 4,000 clones, roughly 50% of them seen only once. Documented time point: mouse harvest day 7 after allogeneic transplant. Tail vein injection delivered 10^7 T-cell-depleted bone marrow cells and 10^6 splenic CD5+ T cells. Source material: lymph node tissue. These receptors all come from a female BALB/c mouse given C57BL/6 T cells with graft-versus-host disease after an allogeneic hematopoietic cell transplant.

Worth noting for this clone: Here the gene names and germline are mouse. The read terminates 1 residue ahead of where the CDR3 ends, so the germline J gene completes it. This sequence joins TRBV24 and TRBJ2-4; D not certain. Trimming removed 1 base from V and 3 bases from J, with 8 bases in between. The V gene's germline CDR1 is KGHTA and CDR2 FRNEEI. CDR3 length: 14 residues. Partial CDR3 DNA: TGTGCCAGCAGTCTGTCCTTCGGGCAAAACACCTTGTAC. This translates into CASSLSFGQNTLY. The entire CDR3 sequence reads CASSLSFGQNTLYF.

Remarks on this clone: Gene and germline names: mouse. The CDR3 extends 1 residue past the end of the read, so its final part is completed from the germline J gene. The chain uses TRBV5 and TRBJ1-1, with no clear D. This CDR3 is built from 13 residues. The V end lost 3 bases, the J end lost 0 bases, and 5 bases lay between the germline ends. CDR1 LGHNA and CDR2 YNLKQL come from the germline V gene (reference sequence). CDR3 sequence: CASSQTTNTEVFF. The CDR3 bases that were read are TGTGCCAGCAGCCAGACAACAAACACAGAAGTCTTC.

As to this clone: Germline and genes here are mouse. Read sequence stops 1 residue before the CDR3 end, and the germline J gene provides the missing end. The chain has TRBV13-1 and TRBJ1-1; 10 positions agree with TRBD1. The CDR3 has 14 residues. CDR1 and CDR2 from the germline V gene are NSHNY and SYGAGN. Trimming took 3 bases from V and 4 from J; bases not matched to a gene: 3. This chain's CDR3 is CASSADRGPTEVFF. The part of the CDR3 DNA that was read is TGTGCCAGCAGTGCCGACAGGGGGCCCACAGAAGTCTTC.

This clone was picked up a small number of times. Genes and germline come from the mouse. The sequenced fragment ends 1 residue before the CDR3 boundary, so the rest is inferred from the germline J gene. The genes are TRBV12-1 and TRBJ2-7; weak D call: TRBD1 (6 bases). Germline V gives CDR1 SGHSN, CDR2 HYEKVE. The CDR3 is made up of 12 amino acids. Trimming took 1 base from V and 4 from J, leaving 7 bases between them. CDR3: CASSLRGYEQYF. The covered CDR3 bases are TGTGCCAGCTCTCTTAGGGGGTATGAACAGTAC.

Worth noting for this clone: Mouse germline and gene names are used. The CDR3 extends 1 residue past the end of the read, so its final part is completed from the germline J gene. The J gene is TRBJ2-3, the V gene TRBV26; D gene uncertain. Germline CDR1 and CDR2: KGHPV and FQNQEV (reference sequence). This CDR3 has 13 residues. V was pared by 2 bases and J by 1 base, with 4 bases between. This CDR3 reads CASSLQGAETLYF. The part of the CDR3 DNA that was read is TGTGCCAGCAGTCTGCAGGGTGCAGAAACGCTGTAT. Full variable domain (rest looked up from reference TRBV26 and TRBJ2-3): NSKVIQTPRYLVKGQGQKAKMRCIPEKGHPVVFWYQQNKNNEFKFLINFQNQEVLQQIDMTEKRFSAECPSNSPCSLEIQSSEAGDSALYLCASSLQGAETLYFGSGTRLTVL.

This clone is medium-sized. Gene names denote mouse genes. Coverage ceases 1 residue before the CDR3 finishes, and the germline J gene fills in the end. V and J are TRBV1 and TRBJ1-5, with D unclear. Trimming took off 1 base at V and 3 bases at J, with 4 bases between the two ends. The CDR3 consists of 13 residues. Germline V gene sequence: CDR1 NSQYPW, CDR2 LRSPGD (reference sequence). This CDR3 reads CTCSAGGNQAPLF. The CDR3 DNA, read in part, is TGCACCTGCAGTGCAGGTGGCAACCAGGCTCCGCTT.

In the case of this clone: Mouse germline and gene names are used. Read sequence stops 1 residue before the CDR3 end, and the germline J gene provides the missing end. The chain has TRBV5 and TRBJ2-7; 11 nucleotides agree with TRBD2. V shed 6 bases and J 6 bases; nucleotides not matched to a gene: 4. CDR1 is LGHNA, CDR2 YNLKQL, per germline (reference sequence). The length of the CDR3 is 13 residues. CDR3 sequence: CASSLDWGVEQYF. The CDR3 DNA, read in part, is TGTGCCAGCAGTCTGGACTGGGGGGTTGAACAGTAC.

With regard to this clone: Any gene name here is a mouse gene name. The read terminates 1 residue before the CDR3 end, so the remaining end is supplied by the germline J gene. The V and J genes are TRBV16 and TRBJ2-5, with a tentative D call TRBD2 (5 bases). The CDR3 covers 14 residues. Trimming stripped 3 bases from V and 0 bases from J, with 7 bases between. Germline V gene data show CDR1 as SGHSA and CDR2 as FRNQAP. The CDR3 sequence is CASSFGVNQDTQYF. CDR3 bases read: TGTGCAAGCAGCTTTGGGGTAAACCAAGACACCCAGTAC. The variable domain in full, with the rest retrieved from reference TRBV16 and TRBJ2-5, is NAGVIQTPRHKVTGKGQEATLWCEPISGHSAVFWYRQTIVQGLEFLTYFRNQAPIDDSGMPKERFSAQMPNQSHSTLKIQSTQPQDSAVYLCASSFGVNQDTQYFGPGTRLLVL.

This clone was seen a few times. Gene labels here are mouse ones. From the germline J gene comes the end of the CDR3, since the read stops 1 residue before it. The chain couples TRBV23 to TRBJ1-2. Germline V CDR1 and CDR2: KGHTA, FQNQQP. The CDR3 is 14 amino acids. The CDR3 loop is CSSSQSGSNSDYTF. The sequenced part of the CDR3 DNA is TGCTCCAGCAGTCAATCGGGCTCAAACTCCGACTACACC.

Worth noting for this clone: The germline and genes are mouse ones. The read falls 1 residue short of the CDR3 end, and the missing part is taken from the germline J gene. The V call is TRBV26, the J call TRBJ1-2; D possibly corresponds to TRBD1 (6 bases). Trimming removed 4 bases at V and 1 base at J, with 10 bases between. The CDR3 has 14 amino acids. The germline gives CDR1 KGHPV, CDR2 FQNQEV (reference sequence). This chain's CDR3 is CASSHSGVNSDYTF. The DNA read from the CDR3 is TGTGCCAGCAGTCATTCAGGGGTAAACTCCGACTACACC.

In regard to this clone: Gene names refer to mouse genes. The CDR3 extends 1 residue past the end of the read, so its final part is completed from the germline J gene. The genes are TRBV13-1 and TRBJ2-3, with a possible D match to TRBD2 (7 bases). The V gene's germline CDR1 is NSHNY and CDR2 SYGAGN. Trimming pared 2 bases from V and 2 bases from J, leaving 18 bases between. CDR3 length equals 17 residues. The CDR3 bases that were read are TGTGCCAGCAGTGAGGGCTGGGGGCGCGCAGATGCAGAAACGCTGTAT. It yields the protein CASSEGWGRADAETLY. The complete CDR3 sequence is CASSEGWGRADAETLYF.

Points on this clone: All gene names here are mouse names. Here the CDR3 reads CGARRQTNTGQLYF. The covered CDR3 bases are TGTGGTGCTAGGCGGCAGACAAACACCGGGCAGCTCTAC. The chain uses TRBV20 and TRBJ2-2, with D hard to call. The read ends 1 residue shy of where the CDR3 ends; the end is completed using the germline J gene. The germline V gene has CDR1 GFQATS and CDR2 STVNSAI. This CDR3 region has 14 residues. Trimming removed 2 bases from V and 0 bases from J, with 7 bases in between.

In regard to this clone: The listed genes are named as in mouse. The read finishes 1 residue shy of the CDR3 end, and the germline J gene is used to complete it. The gene calls are TRBV17 and TRBJ2-7, with 13 bases lining up with TRBD2. Germline V lookup: CDR1 MNHDT, CDR2 YYDKIL. The CDR3 spans 14 residues. V dropped 5 bases and J dropped 3; count of bases not matched to a gene: 1. CDR3 bases read: TGTGCTAGCAGTGGGACTGGGGGGGGCTATGAACAGTAC. It encodes CASSGTGGGYEQY. The whole CDR3 protein is CASSGTGGGYEQYF. Drawing the rest from reference TRBV17 and TRBJ2-7, the complete variable domain is DTTVKQNPRYKLARVGKPVNLICSQTMNHDTMYWYQKKPNQAPKLLLFYYDKILNREADTFEKFQSSRPNNSFCSLYIGSAGLEYSAMYLCASSGTGGGYEQYFGPGTRLTVL.

Details on this clone: Gene names refer to mouse genes. The CDR3 end lies 1 residue beyond the end of the read and is filled in from the germline J gene. The rearrangement joins TRBV3 to TRBJ2-5, with 8 bases fitting TRBD2. Germline V gene sequence: CDR1 SNHLY, CDR2 FYNGKV (reference sequence). There are 13 residues in the CDR3. The V segment lost 5 bases and the J segment 2 bases; nucleotides outside the gene matches: 0. The DNA read from the CDR3 is TGTGCCAGCAGCGGACTGGGCCAAGACACCCAGTAC. This gives the protein CASSGLGQDTQY. The whole CDR3 sequence reads CASSGLGQDTQYF.

Comment on this clone: The genes are named according to mouse. The missing CDR3 end, 1 residue past where the read stops, is filled in from the germline J gene. The rearrangement links TRBV13-2 to TRBJ2-5, with TRBD2 matching 11 bases. The CDR3 runs 16 residues. Trimming removed 3 bases from V and 1 base from J; junction bases left unmatched: 4. In germline, CDR1 is NNHNN, CDR2 SYGAGS (reference sequence). The CDR3 is CASGVGTGGDQDTQYF. CDR3 bases read: TGTGCCAGCGGTGTCGGGACTGGGGGAGACCAAGACACCCAGTAC.

Sample share makes this clone medium-sized. Mouse germline and gene names are used. The CDR3 goes on 1 residue after the read ends, and that part is filled in from the germline J gene. The chain is built from TRBV31 and TRBJ1-1, with D uncertain. Germline V gene sequence: CDR1 GKSSPN, CDR2 SITVG. The CDR3 covers 13 residues. Trimming cost V 0 bases and J 0 bases, with 5 bases left between them. CDR3 bases read: TGTGCCTGGAGTCTACAAGCAAACACAGAAGTCTTC. Translating it yields CAWSLQANTEVF. The CDR3, in full, reads CAWSLQANTEVFF. Variable domain in full (rest from reference TRBV31 and TRBJ1-1): AQTIHQWPVAEIKAVGSPLSLGCTIKGKSSPNLYWYWQATGGTLQQLFYSITVGQVESVVQLNLSASRPKDDQFILSTEKLLLSHSGFYLCAWSLQANTEVFFGKGTRLTVV.

This clone came up a few times. Gene names refer to mouse genes. The CDR3 goes on 1 residue after the read ends, and that part is filled in from the germline J gene. The chain couples TRBV4 to TRBJ2-7; 13 bases are shared with TRBD2. In germline, CDR1 is LGHDT, CDR2 YNNKQL (reference sequence). The trim removed 5 bases at V and 3 bases at J, leaving 4 bases unmatched. The CDR3 runs 15 residues. The covered CDR3 bases are TGTGCCAGCAGCCCCGGGACTGGGGGGGTCTATGAACAGTAC. This sequence encodes CASSPGTGGVYEQY. The whole CDR3 sequence is CASSPGTGGVYEQYF.

In the case of this clone: Gene labels here are mouse ones. The read terminates 1 residue ahead of where the CDR3 ends, so the germline J gene completes it. This chain uses TRBV3 with TRBJ2-7; 7 nucleotides agree with TRBD2. Losses at the gene ends were 3 bases for V and 0 bases for J; bases not matched to a gene: 2. CDR3 size: 14 residues. The germline V gene encodes CDR1 SNHLY and CDR2 FYNGKV (reference sequence). The CDR3 sequence is CASSLTGSSYEQYF. The sequenced part of the CDR3 DNA is TGTGCCAGCAGCTTGACTGGGAGCTCCTATGAACAGTAC.

On this clone: These gene names are mouse names. The read finishes 1 residue shy of the CDR3 end, and the germline J gene is used to complete it. The chain uses TRBV19 and TRBJ2-7; D is uncertain. CDR3 length: 12 amino acids. Trimming pared 7 bases from V and 0 bases from J, leaving 8 bases between. The germline CDR1 and CDR2 sequences are FNHDT and SITEND (reference sequence). This CDR3 is CASGHSSYEQYF. CDR3 DNA (partial): TGTGCCAGCGGGCACAGCTCCTATGAACAGTAC.

Comments on this clone: Gene names are the mouse ones. The CDR3 end falls 1 residue outside the read, so it is completed with the germline J gene. The chain joins TRBV13-1 to TRBJ2-4; 12 bases map to TRBD2. This CDR3 is 16 amino acids long. In germline, CDR1 is NSHNY, CDR2 SYGAGN. The ends lost 4 bases at V and 3 bases at J; junction bases unmatched: 6. The sequenced part of the CDR3 DNA is TGTGCCAGCAGTACGACTGGGGGGGCGAGGCAAAACACCTTGTAC. It specifies CASSTTGGARQNTLY. In full, the CDR3 reads CASSTTGGARQNTLYF.